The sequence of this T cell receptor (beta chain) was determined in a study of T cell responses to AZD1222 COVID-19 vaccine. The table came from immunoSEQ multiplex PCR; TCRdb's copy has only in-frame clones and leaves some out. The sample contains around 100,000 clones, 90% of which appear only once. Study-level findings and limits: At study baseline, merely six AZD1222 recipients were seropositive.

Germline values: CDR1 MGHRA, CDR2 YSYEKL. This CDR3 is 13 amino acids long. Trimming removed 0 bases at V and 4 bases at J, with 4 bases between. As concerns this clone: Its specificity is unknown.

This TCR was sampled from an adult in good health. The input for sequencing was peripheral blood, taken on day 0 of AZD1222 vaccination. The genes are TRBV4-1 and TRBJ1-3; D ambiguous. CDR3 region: CASSQDPGNTIYF. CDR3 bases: TGCGCCAGCAGCCAAGATCCGGGAAACACCATATATTTT.